The entry below describes one T cell receptor (beta chain). What it binds is not known. TCRdb re-derived calls from the RT-PCR reads in MiXCR, one entry per CDR3 protein. The repertoire holds under 550,000 distinct CDR3 sequences, with approximately 7.7% as singletons. The record originates from a study of response to subunit inactivated influenza vaccine. The V gene lost 3 bases and the J gene lost 0 bases, with 7 bases spanning the gap. Germline assignment: CDR1 SGHDT and CDR2 YYEEEE. The CDR3 is 13 amino acids. Study conclusions and caveats: Each seasonal flu vaccination may recruit only limited new T cells, authors suggested.

The sequenced sample was PBMCs from blood, obtained around 25 months after vaccination. The chain employs TRBV5-6 and TRBJ2-7; D unresolved. The receptor was derived from a man aged 50 to 69 who received an inactivated influenza vaccine. CDR3 coding DNA: TGTGCCAGCAGCTACAGAAACTCCTACGAGCAGTACTTC. Protein sequence: CASSYRNSYEQYF.